The clone carrying this T cell receptor (beta chain) showed up just a few times. This sample is part of a study of cytomegalovirus exposure and HLA in healthy donors. The CDR3 runs to 12 residues. Germline CDR1 reads MNHEY; CDR2 reads SVGAGI. Trimming stripped 8 bases from V and 3 bases from J, with 10 bases between. Amplification used 60 Vbeta primers and 13 Jbeta primers. Here immunoSEQ multiplex PCR was the method, and the copy in TCRdb shows in-frame clones only, minus some. The table has around 84,000 clones, roughly 80% seen once. The chain carries TRBV6-5 and TRBJ1-1; TRBD1 might be the D (5 bases). The TCR sequence derives from a human donor in good health. Sequencing was performed on PBMCs. CDR3 in DNA: TGTGCCAGCGGGGGGATACACACTGAAGCTTTCTTT. It translates to CASGGIHTEAFF.